Below are 32 T cell receptor beta chains sequenced from a single sample in a study of blood T cells in healthy people across ages. With a J-beta primer mix and a sample-barcoded 5' primer, a second PCR ran about 7 to 11 cycles. TCRdb re-called the 5' RACE reads with MiXCR, one entry per CDR3 protein. This sample has about 1.5 million distinct CDR3 sequences, with roughly 43% found just once. Material: blood. All receptors derive from a woman in her late teens or twenties in good health.

This clonotype has a handful of counts. The chain recombines TRBV4-2 with TRBJ2-3, with TRBD2 matching 11 bases. Germline V gene lookup returns CDR1 LGHNA and CDR2 YNFKEQ. V was pared by 1 base and J by 3 bases, with 9 bases of the junction left unmatched. CDR3 length: 18 residues. Written as DNA, the CDR3 is TGTGCCAGCAGCCAAGGTGTTAGCGGGAGGGCCTCTACAGATACGCAGTATTTT. It translates to CASSQGVSGRASTDTQYF.

This clonotype showed up just a few times. The junction departs from germline at one end; a sequencing error may be responsible. The chain links TRBV20-1 to TRBJ2-1; D is undetermined. The CDR3 consists of 12 residues. CDR1 is DFQATT, CDR2 SNEGSKA, per germline (reference sequence). Here the CDR3 DNA reads TGCAGTGCAGGGTACGCCTACAATGAACAGTTCTTC. This codes for CSAGYAYNEQFF.

The rearrangement links TRBV6-2 or TRBV6-3 to TRBJ2-3; the D call may be TRBD1 or TRBD2 (7 bases each). In germline, CDR1 is MNHEY, CDR2 SVGEGT. The V end was cut by 4 bases, the J end by 4 bases, with 15 bases between. The CDR3 runs to 15 residues. CDR3 DNA sequence: TGTGCCAGCAGTTCTGCAGGGGGGGGCGCAGATACGCAGTATTTT. This encodes CASSSAGGGADTQYF.

This clonotype was picked up a small number of times. The J gene is TRBJ2-5, the V gene TRBV24-1, with D possibly TRBD1 on 6 matching bases. CDR1 is KGHDR and CDR2 is SFDVKD in the germline V gene. Trimming took off 2 bases at V and 4 bases at J, with 19 bases between the two ends. CDR3 size: 17 residues. CDR3 amino acids: CATSDSLQLRGRETQYF. CDR3 coding DNA: TGTGCCACCAGTGATTCCTTACAACTCAGGGGAAGAGAGACCCAGTACTTC.

V gene TRBV15 combines with J gene TRBJ2-3; possibly TRBD2 for D (6 bases). The CDR3 is 16 amino acids. V shed 3 bases and J shed 2 bases, with 15 bases lying between them. Germline V lookup: CDR1 LNHNV, CDR2 YYDKDF (reference sequence). The CDR3 nucleotides read TGTGCCACCAGCAGGGCTGGAGGGTTCGACACAGATACGCAGTATTTT. Protein sequence: CATSRAGGFDTDTQYF.

This clonotype was found a few times. V usage is TRBV12-5 and J usage is TRBJ1-1, with a possible D match to TRBD1 (5 bases). Germline-derived CDR1 and CDR2 are LGHNT and FRNRAP. Deletions cut 6 bases from V and 1 base from J, with 18 bases between. This CDR3 has 16 residues. Written as DNA, the CDR3 is TGTGCTAGTGGACTGGGGGTGGGGGTAGGGAACACTGAAGCTTTCTTT. Encoded protein: CASGLGVGVGNTEAFF.

This sequence joins TRBV27 and TRBJ2-7, with 9 bases aligning to TRBD1. Germline lookup yields CDR1 MNHEY and CDR2 SMNVEV (reference sequence). The V and J ends lost 2 bases and 7 bases, in that order; junction bases with no gene match: 9. The length of the CDR3 is 15 residues. The CDR3 sequence is CASSLRTGVQGEQYF. The CDR3 coding sequence is TGTGCCAGCAGTTTACGGACAGGGGTTCAAGGGGAGCAGTACTTC.

The chain links TRBV6-6 to TRBJ2-7, with D unresolved. The CDR3 runs to 11 residues. The germline CDR1 and CDR2 sequences are MNHNY and SVGAGI (reference sequence). Trimming took off 7 bases at V and 3 bases at J, with 7 bases between the two ends. DNA for the CDR3: TGTGCCAGCAATCCGGGCTACGAGCAGTACTTC. It translates to CASNPGYEQYF.

This clonotype showed up just a few times. The chain links TRBV3-1 to TRBJ2-7; 7 bases agree with TRBD2. The length of the CDR3 is 15 residues. Trimming removed 5 bases from V and 5 bases from J; junction bases left unmatched: 12. The germline V gene has CDR1 LGHDT and CDR2 YNNKEL (reference sequence). The DNA for the CDR3 is TGTGCCAGCAGCGACGCATCTAGCGGTTTCCACGAGCAGTACTTC. Its protein product is CASSDASSGFHEQYF.

The sample holds one count of this clonotype. The junction departs from germline at one end; a sequencing error may be responsible. The V call is TRBV7-2, the J call TRBJ1-1; a weak D match, TRBD1 (5 bases). The length of the CDR3 is 14 residues. CDR1 is SGHTA and CDR2 is FQGNSA in the germline V gene. The CDR3 reads CAGRPSGRASEAFF. The CDR3 coding sequence is TGTGCCGGCAGGCCCTCGGGCAGGGCAAGTGAAGCTTTCTTT.

The chain combines TRBV7-2 with TRBJ2-1; either TRBD1 or TRBD2 may fit D (5 bases each). Trimming removed 0 bases at V and 0 bases at J, with 15 bases between. This CDR3 region has 18 residues. From germline, CDR1 is SGHTA and CDR2 FQGNSA. CDR3 sequence (DNA): TGTGCCAGCAGCTTAGCGCTGGGACGCCCAGCCTCCTACAATGAGCAGTTCTTC. It specifies CASSLALGRPASYNEQFF.

This clonotype appeared many times. This sequence joins TRBV4-1 and TRBJ2-3; D is unclear. CDR1 and CDR2 from the germline V gene are MGHRA and YSYEKL. Trimming took 1 base from V and 2 from J, leaving 10 bases between them. The CDR3 totals 15 residues. CDR3 protein: CASSQVSVPTDTQYF. The CDR3 DNA reads TGCGCCAGCAGCCAAGTGTCAGTACCCACAGATACGCAGTATTTT.

The chain carries TRBV11-2 and TRBJ2-3; 7 bases fit TRBD2. Trimming cost V 4 bases and J 5 bases; bases outside gene matches: 15. The V gene's germline CDR1 is SGHAT and CDR2 FQNNGV. The CDR3 has 17 residues. The CDR3 nucleotides read TGTGCCAGCAGCTCTCTCAGGGAGGGCCGAGTTGGAGATACGCAGTATTTT. This encodes CASSSLREGRVGDTQYF.

This clonotype was seen a few times. J is TRBJ2-4 and V is TRBV6-2 or TRBV6-3; TRBD2 is a possible D gene (6 bases). Between the trimmed V and J ends, which lost 10 bases and 12 bases, there was a span of 19 bases. The CDR3 has 12 amino acids. Germline V gene sequence: CDR1 MNHEY, CDR2 SVGEGT. Written as DNA, the CDR3 is TGTGCCACGGAGGGTCGGTCCGGCAGTCAGTACTTC. Amino acids: CATEGRSGSQYF.

The chain employs TRBV2 and TRBJ1-6; D is unresolved. The CDR3 length is 13 residues. From germline, CDR1 is SNHLY and CDR2 FYNNEI. Trimming took 10 bases from V and 7 from J, leaving 14 bases between them. The CDR3 reads CANSRTGNSPLHF. For the CDR3, the DNA is TGTGCCAACTCCCGGACCGGGAATTCACCCCTCCACTTT.

CDR3 DNA: TGTGCCAGCAGCCAGTTTGGGGGGGGCTCCTACGAGCAGTACTTC. This gives the protein CASSQFGGGSYEQYF. V and J are TRBV4-2 and TRBJ2-7, with 7 nucleotides matching TRBD2. The CDR3 spans 15 residues. V was clipped by 3 bases and J by 0 bases; unmatched bases: 5. Germline assignment: CDR1 LGHNA and CDR2 YNFKEQ.

The gene calls are TRBV6-5 and TRBJ2-1; TRBD2 might be the D (6 bases). This CDR3 region has 14 residues. Trimming cost V 2 bases and J 3 bases, with 8 bases left between them. The germline CDR1 and CDR2 sequences are MNHEY and SVGAGI. The CDR3: CASSYMGGYNEQFF. The CDR3 nucleotides are TGTGCCAGCAGTTACATGGGAGGCTACAATGAGCAGTTCTTC.

The rearrangement uses TRBV12-3 or TRBV12-4 and TRBJ2-2; 7 bases fit TRBD2. The J segment lost 1 base and the V segment lost 8 bases, leaving 1 base of the junction unmatched. The CDR3 is 13 residues long. The CDR3 region has the DNA TGTGCCAGCCAGCGGGAGAACACCGGGGAGCTGTTTTTT. Its translation is CASQRENTGELFF.

The V gene is TRBV7-9, the J gene TRBJ2-7, with D maybe TRBD1 (5 bases). The CDR3 runs to 14 residues. Trimming pared 4 bases from V and 3 bases from J, leaving 13 bases between. CDR1 SEHNR and CDR2 FQNEAQ come from the germline V gene (reference sequence). The CDR3 sequence is CASSWAGKDYEQYF. CDR3 coding DNA: TGTGCCAGCAGCTGGGCAGGGAAGGACTACGAGCAGTACTTC.

V and J are TRBV12-3 or TRBV12-4 and TRBJ1-1, with a weak D call TRBD1 (6 bases). This CDR3 region has 15 residues. Trimming stripped 3 bases from V and 4 bases from J, with 15 bases between. CDR3 DNA: TGTGCCAGCAGTTTTGCCCTTGGGGGGGCCACTGAAGCTTTCTTT. Protein sequence: CASSFALGGATEAFF.

This sequence joins TRBV29-1 and TRBJ2-1, with 9 positions matching TRBD2. V shed 0 bases and J 3 bases; nucleotides not matched to a gene: 3. The CDR3 extends over 15 amino acids. Germline lookup yields CDR1 SQVTM and CDR2 ANQGSEA. The CDR3, as DNA: TGCAGCGTTGAAGAGCGCGGGAGGGACTACAATGAGCAGTTCTTC. Translated: CSVEERGRDYNEQFF.

J is TRBJ1-2 and V is TRBV9; D perhaps matches TRBD1 (5 bases). Germline values: CDR1 SGDLS, CDR2 YYNGEE. The CDR3 has 15 amino acids. Trimming cost V 2 bases and J 7 bases, with 18 bases left between them. CDR3 sequence reads: CASSVGTGEGSGYTF. CDR3 DNA: TGTGCCAGCAGCGTGGGGACCGGGGAAGGCTCTGGCTACACCTTC.

This clonotype was seen only a few times. For the CDR3, the DNA is TGCAGTGCTAGAGATTTTAGGAACATTCAGTACTTC. It yields the protein CSARDFRNIQYF. The V and J genes are TRBV20-1 and TRBJ2-7; no definite D call. The better agreement between TRBJ2-4 and the DNA end casts doubt on the J call. The CDR3 is 12 residues long. Germline V gene data show CDR1 as DFQATT and CDR2 as SNEGSKA (reference sequence).

In this sample, this clonotype turned up once. The chain joins TRBV18 to TRBJ2-3, with D uncertain. The CDR3 length is 15 residues. The V gene lost 0 bases and the J gene lost 1 base, with 8 bases spanning the gap. Per germline, CDR1 KGHSH and CDR2 LQKENI. The CDR3 region has the DNA TGTGCCAGCTCACCACCTTCCCCACGCACAGATACGCAGTATTTT. This gives the protein CASSPPSPRTDTQYF.

The V and J genes are TRBV25-1 and TRBJ1-1; D might be TRBD1 (6 bases). The CDR3 runs 13 residues. The germline CDR1 and CDR2 sequences are MGHDK and SYGVNS. V was pared by 8 bases and J by 2 bases, with 12 bases between. CDR3 region: CASGGGVNTEAFF. The CDR3 DNA follows: TGTGCCAGCGGGGGCGGGGTTAACACTGAAGCTTTCTTT.

The CDR3 loop is CASSVMTSATDTQYF. The CDR3 DNA reads as TGTGCCAGCAGTGTGATGACTAGCGCCACAGATACGCAGTATTTT. J is TRBJ2-3 and V is TRBV27; 8 bases are shared with TRBD2. CDR1 is MNHEY, CDR2 SMNVEV, per germline (reference sequence). The V gene end was trimmed by 5 bases and the J gene end by 2 bases; junction bases not matched to a gene: 6. The CDR3 consists of 15 residues.

The rearrangement joins TRBV4-2 to TRBJ2-1; perhaps TRBD1 as D (6 bases). Germline assignment: CDR1 LGHNA and CDR2 YNFKEQ. This CDR3 region has 14 residues. Trimming removed 6 bases at V and 2 bases at J, with 11 bases between. The DNA of the CDR3 is TGTGCCAGCAGGGGGGCGGCGACCTACAATGAGCAGTTCTTC. Protein product: CASRGAATYNEQFF.

As DNA, the CDR3 is TGTGCCAGCAGTTTAAGGGGGCGAGACAGGGGCAATTCACCCCTCCACTTT. It codes for CASSLRGRDRGNSPLHF. The rearrangement links TRBV27 to TRBJ1-6; 8 bases are shared with TRBD1. From germline, CDR1 is MNHEY and CDR2 SMNVEV (reference sequence). The CDR3 has 17 amino acids. V lost 2 bases to trimming and J lost 7 bases; unmatched junction nucleotides: 10.

Remarks on this clonotype: Germline and junction disagree at one end, which may indicate a read error. The chain uses TRBV5-1 and TRBJ2-7; TRBD1 matches at 7 bases. Germline loops: CDR1 SGHRS, CDR2 YFSETQ. The CDR3 contains 12 residues. CDR3 DNA sequence: TGCGCCGGCAGCTTGGCAGGGGGCGAGCAGTACTTC. Protein product: CAGSLAGGEQYF.

This chain uses TRBV6-2 or TRBV6-3 with TRBJ2-3; D unresolved. Germline V gene sequence: CDR1 MNHEY, CDR2 SVGEGT. The CDR3 covers 14 residues. V lost 2 bases and J 10 bases, leaving 16 bases between the germline ends. The CDR3 is CASSYRLKDSPQYF. The CDR3 DNA sequence: TGTGCCAGCAGTTACAGGTTAAAGGATTCTCCGCAGTATTTT.

This clonotype was seen at least ten times. V usage is TRBV4-3 and J usage is TRBJ2-3; 8 bases fit TRBD2. This CDR3 region has 16 residues. Germline-derived CDR1 and CDR2 are LGHNA and YSLEER. With V trimmed by 1 base and J by 4 bases, 7 bases remained unmatched. CDR3 in DNA: TGCGCCAGCAGCCAAGCGGCGGGAGGAGGGGCAGATACGCAGTATTTT. Its protein is CASSQAAGGGADTQYF.

This chain uses TRBV14 with TRBJ1-6, with 7 nucleotides matching TRBD1. The CDR3 length is 17 residues. Losses at the gene ends were 2 bases for V and 3 bases for J; bases not matched to a gene: 7. CDR1 is SGHDN and CDR2 is FVKESK in the germline V gene. The CDR3 protein is CASSQLGQDIYNSPLHF. DNA for the CDR3: TGTGCCAGCAGCCAACTAGGACAGGACATCTATAATTCACCCCTCCACTTT.